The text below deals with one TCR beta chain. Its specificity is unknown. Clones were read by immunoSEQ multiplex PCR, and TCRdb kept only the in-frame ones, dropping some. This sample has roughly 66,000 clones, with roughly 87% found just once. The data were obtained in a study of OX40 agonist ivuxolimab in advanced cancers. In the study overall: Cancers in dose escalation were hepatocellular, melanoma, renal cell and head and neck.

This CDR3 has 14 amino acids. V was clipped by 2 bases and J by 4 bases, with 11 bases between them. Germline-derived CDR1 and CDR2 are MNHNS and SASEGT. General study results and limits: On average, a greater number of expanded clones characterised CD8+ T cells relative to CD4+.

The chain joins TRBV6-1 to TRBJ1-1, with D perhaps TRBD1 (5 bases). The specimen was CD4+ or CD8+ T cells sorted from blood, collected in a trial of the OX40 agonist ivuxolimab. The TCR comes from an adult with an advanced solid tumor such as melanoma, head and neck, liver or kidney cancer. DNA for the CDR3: TGTGCCAGCAGTGAACCGGGGGTTGGCACTGAAGCTTTCTTT. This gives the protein CASSEPGVGTEAFF.